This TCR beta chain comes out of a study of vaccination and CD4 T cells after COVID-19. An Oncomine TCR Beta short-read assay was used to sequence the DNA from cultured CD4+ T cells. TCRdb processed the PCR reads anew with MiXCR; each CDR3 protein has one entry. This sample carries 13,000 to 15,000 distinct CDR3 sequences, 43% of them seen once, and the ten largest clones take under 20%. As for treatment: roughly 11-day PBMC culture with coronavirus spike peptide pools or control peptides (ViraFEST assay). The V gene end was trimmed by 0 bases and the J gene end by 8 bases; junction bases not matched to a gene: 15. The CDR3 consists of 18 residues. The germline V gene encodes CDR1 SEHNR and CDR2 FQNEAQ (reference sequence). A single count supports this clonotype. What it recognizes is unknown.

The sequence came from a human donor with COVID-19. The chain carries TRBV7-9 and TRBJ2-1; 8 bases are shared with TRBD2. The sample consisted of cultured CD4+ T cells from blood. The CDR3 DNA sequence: TGTGCCAGCAGCTTAGCTTCACTAGGCGGGGGGCCCGGGGATGAGCAGTTCTTC. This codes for CASSLASLGGGPGDEQFF.